Shown below are 18 T cell receptor beta chains from a single sample sequenced in a study of blood T cells in healthy people across ages. A J-beta primer mix and a sample-barcoded 5' primer were used in a second PCR of about 7 to 11 cycles. TCRdb processed the 5' RACE reads anew with MiXCR; each CDR3 protein has one entry. The table records approximately 900,000 distinct CDR3 sequences, under 50% of them present only once. Sequenced input: blood. The receptor source for this set is a man aged 25 to 45 in good health.

The chain combines TRBV3-1 with TRBJ2-1, with 13 bases fitting TRBD2. The CDR3 extends over 18 amino acids. The germline gives CDR1 LGHDT, CDR2 YNNKEL (reference sequence). The J segment lost 4 bases and the V segment lost 4 bases, leaving 10 bases of the junction unmatched. CDR3 sequence reads: CASSPLTVLAGGYNEQFF. Here the CDR3 DNA reads TGTGCCAGCAGCCCCCTCACCGTACTAGCGGGGGGGTACAATGAGCAGTTCTTC.

The rearrangement joins TRBV5-5 to TRBJ2-1; possible D gene TRBD2, 6 bases. V was shortened by 2 bases and J by 5 bases, with 11 bases between the two germline ends. The CDR3 spans 14 residues. From germline, CDR1 is SGHKS and CDR2 YYEKEE (reference sequence). The CDR3 region is CASSFSSGDNEQFF. Here the CDR3 DNA reads TGTGCCAGCAGCTTTTCTTCGGGAGACAATGAGCAGTTCTTC.

V and J are TRBV4-2 and TRBJ2-7; D is perhaps TRBD1 (6 bases). The CDR3 is made up of 14 amino acids. The germline V gene has CDR1 LGHNA and CDR2 YNFKEQ. V was pared by 1 base and J by 7 bases, with 14 bases between. DNA of the CDR3: TGTGCCAGCAGCCAAGCAACAGGGTCCAATGAGCAGTACTTC. It codes for CASSQATGSNEQYF.

V and J are TRBV18 and TRBJ2-5; 8 nucleotides agree with TRBD1. The CDR3 totals 15 residues. Trimming at V came to 5 bases and at J to 1 base, leaving 6 bases not matched to a gene. Per the germline V gene, CDR1 is KGHSH and CDR2 is LQKENI. The CDR3 DNA follows: TGTGCCAGCTCAGAACGACAGGGGCCCCAAGAGACCCAGTACTTC. It encodes CASSERQGPQETQYF.

The gene calls are TRBV9 and TRBJ1-5; TRBD1 might be the D (5 bases). Per germline, CDR1 SGDLS and CDR2 YYNGEE. The CDR3 contains 15 residues. The ends were cut back, 2 bases at V and 3 bases at J, with 12 bases in the middle. The CDR3 sequence is CASSVGGDLNQPQHF. The CDR3 DNA sequence: TGTGCCAGCAGCGTTGGCGGGGACCTCAATCAGCCCCAGCATTTT. The whole variable domain, remainder taken from reference TRBV9 and TRBJ1-5, is DSGVTQTPKHLITATGQRVTLRCSPRSGDLSVYWYQQSLDQGLQFLIQYYNGEERAKGNILERFSAQQFPDLHSELNLSSLELGDSALYFCASSVGGDLNQPQHFGDGTRLSIL.

V usage is TRBV4-1 and J usage is TRBJ2-5, with 9 bases that match TRBD2. CDR1 MGHRA and CDR2 YSYEKL come from the germline V gene. J lost 3 bases, V lost 4 bases, and 12 bases had no gene match. CDR3 length: 17 amino acids. The CDR3 DNA is TGCGCCAGCAGCCCACCTCAGAGCGGGGGGAGCGAAGAGACCCAGTACTTC. Translation gives CASSPPQSGGSEETQYF.

V usage is TRBV20-1 and J usage is TRBJ1-2; D possibly corresponds to TRBD1 (5 bases). CDR1 is DFQATT and CDR2 is SNEGSKA in the germline V gene (reference sequence). V gave up 6 bases and J gave up 0 bases, with 14 bases separating them. CDR3 length: 14 residues. The CDR3 coding sequence is TGCAGTGCCAGGCGTGGGACTGCTAACTATGGCTACACCTTC. It encodes CSARRGTANYGYTF.

V and J are TRBV14 and TRBJ2-1; no clear D. V was shortened by 2 bases and J by 6 bases, with 14 bases between the two germline ends. The germline V gene has CDR1 SGHDN and CDR2 FVKESK. CDR3 length: 15 amino acids. The CDR3 nucleotides are TGTGCCAGCAGCCAACACGACAAAGTTATCAATGAGCAGTTCTTC. It translates to CASSQHDKVINEQFF.

The chain is built from TRBV28 and TRBJ2-5; a weak D match, TRBD1 (5 bases). The end of the DNA is better explained by TRBJ2-7, so the J call may be wrong. The CDR3 sequence is 19 residues long. Germline CDR1 reads MDHEN; CDR2 reads SYDVKM. The CDR3 reads CASSLFRGFVGQGINEQYF. The CDR3 nucleotides read TGTGCCAGCAGTTTATTTAGGGGATTTGTGGGGCAGGGAATCAACGAGCAGTACTTC.

The chain employs TRBV9 and TRBJ2-7; D is perhaps TRBD2 (5 bases). Germline values: CDR1 SGDLS, CDR2 YYNGEE. The CDR3 has 14 amino acids. Trimming left V 6 bases short and J 0 bases short, with 13 bases between. The CDR3 nucleotides read TGTGCCAGCACAGGCGCGGGTTTCTCCTACGAGCAGTACTTC. It yields the protein CASTGAGFSYEQYF.

V usage is TRBV12-3 or TRBV12-4 and J usage is TRBJ2-6; D is undetermined. This CDR3 has 17 amino acids. Deletions cut 2 bases from V and 2 bases from J, with 13 bases between. The CDR3, as DNA: TGTGCCAGCAGTTTAAGACCCCGGGCTACTGGGGCCAACGTCCTGACTTTC. It yields the protein CASSLRPRATGANVLTF.

In this sample, this clonotype turned up many times. The CDR3 region has the DNA TGCAGCGTTGGCGACAGCGGCTACACCTTC. It translates to CSVGDSGYTF. The chain couples TRBV29-1 to TRBJ1-2, with a weak D call TRBD1 (5 bases). Trimming removed 4 bases from V and 8 bases from J, with 8 bases in between. The CDR3 totals 10 residues. The germline CDR1 and CDR2 sequences are SQVTM and ANQGSEA.

The chain recombines TRBV6-2 or TRBV6-3 with TRBJ2-6, with D hard to call. The CDR3 totals 17 residues. V lost 1 base and J 0 bases, leaving 10 bases between the germline ends. Germline V gene lookup returns CDR1 MNHEY and CDR2 SVGEGT. The CDR3 nucleotides read TGTGCCAGCAGTTACTTGACGTGGGGCTCTGGGGCCAACGTCCTGACTTTC. Its protein is CASSYLTWGSGANVLTF.

The chain is built from TRBV7-9 and TRBJ1-1; 7 bases align to TRBD1. J lost 5 bases, V lost 3 bases, and 6 bases had no gene match. CDR3 length equals 14 residues. Germline loops: CDR1 SEHNR, CDR2 FQNEAQ (reference sequence). CDR3 in amino acids: CASSFETGETEAFF. CDR3 nucleotide sequence: TGTGCCAGCAGCTTCGAAACAGGGGAGACTGAAGCTTTCTTT.

The chain recombines TRBV7-2 with TRBJ2-7; no reliable D call. V was pared by 1 base and J by 4 bases, with 11 bases between. CDR1 and CDR2 from the germline V gene are SGHTA and FQGNSA. The CDR3 spans 14 residues. CDR3 sequence reads: CASSLDGSAYEQYF. In DNA, the CDR3 is TGTGCCAGCAGCTTAGATGGCAGCGCTTACGAGCAGTACTTC.

This clonotype came up a few times. This sequence joins TRBV15 and TRBJ2-7; possible D gene TRBD1, 5 bases. The CDR3 has 13 amino acids. The ends were cut back, 0 bases at V and 9 bases at J, with 12 bases in the middle. Germline V gene data show CDR1 as LNHNV and CDR2 as YYDKDF (reference sequence). The CDR3 loop reads CATSRDTQGGQYF. The CDR3 coding sequence is TGTGCCACCAGCAGAGATACTCAGGGCGGGCAGTACTTC.

The chain recombines TRBV7-2 with TRBJ2-1; 11 positions agree with TRBD2. The CDR3 sequence is 17 residues long. V shed 4 bases, J shed 3 bases, and the junction held 8 bases outside the gene matches. Germline V CDR1 and CDR2: SGHTA, FQGNSA. The CDR3 loop reads CASSSSPGLAGYNEQFF. As DNA, the CDR3 is TGTGCCAGCAGCTCGAGTCCCGGACTAGCGGGCTACAATGAGCAGTTCTTC.

This clonotype occurred a few times. This rearrangement joins TRBV4-3 to TRBJ2-4; D possibly corresponds to TRBD1 (7 bases). With 3 bases removed from V and 0 bases from J, the gap between germline ends came to 9 bases. The germline gives CDR1 LGHNA, CDR2 YSLEER. The CDR3 loop spans 15 amino acids. CDR3 sequence: CASSHRGVAKNIQYF. The CDR3 nucleotides read TGCGCCAGCAGCCACAGGGGGGTAGCCAAAAACATTCAGTACTTC.